This T cell receptor beta chain was observed in a study of T cell repertoires in aging, cancer and after chemotherapy. The wider study: Paired samples before and after chemotherapy came from glioblastoma patients receiving temozolomide-based therapy. Study-wide points: Across the chemotherapy interval, each cancer cohort showed higher median generation probability, suggesting thymic rebound. These repertoire data do not allow conclusions about immunological memory after chemotherapy. In cancer patients, declining TCR diversity with age involved lost richness and lost evenness.

Multiplex touch-down PCR with TRB-A/B primers amplified rearranged V-D-J TRB sequences. Each CDR3 protein gets one entry after TCRdb re-called the multiplex PCR reads with MiXCR. The sample holds several hundred distinct CDR3 sequences, around three fifths seen once. The germline gives CDR1 GTSNPN, CDR2 SVGIG (reference sequence). V trimming: 1 base; J trimming: 7 bases; junction bases outside the gene matches: 6. CDR3 length: 13 residues. In this sample, this clonotype turned up a few times. Its target is unknown. TCR beta rearrangements were amplified from peripheral blood genomic DNA. Sample: blood. The chain uses TRBV30 and TRBJ2-5, with TRBD2 matching 7 bases. This clonotype originated in a human donor with a solid tumor. The CDR3 sequence: CAWSARGVGTQYF. DNA for the CDR3: TGTGCCTGGAGTGCCCGGGGGGTCGGGACCCAGTACTTC. Full variable domain (rest looked up from reference TRBV30 and TRBJ2-5): SQTIHQWPATLVQPVGSPLSLECTVEGTSNPNLYWYRQAAGRGLQLLFYSVGIGQISSEVPQNLSASRPQDRQFILSSKKLLLSDSGFYLCAWSARGVGTQYFGPGTRLLVL.